This is a list of T cell receptor beta chains from one sample in a study of blood T cell repertoires in COVID-19. Sequencing used immunoSEQ multiplex PCR; TCRdb keeps in-frame clones, though not all of them. The sample records hundreds of thousands of clones, about 85% being singletons. Material for sequencing was PBMCs or T cells enriched from blood (not recorded which). The source of these receptors is a woman under 30 with acute COVID-19. The CDR3 runs from the conserved cysteine through the conserved F or W. D genes are given only for firm matches. Only part of the rows carry a size: once, few, many, or a class if the clone is expanded.

cdr3_aa: CSVGQEDYGYTF
cdr3_nt: TGCAGCGTTGGTCAGGAGGACTATGGCTACACCTTC
v_call: TRBV29-1
j_call: TRBJ1-2
d_call: -
clone_size: -

cdr3_aa: CSTGTANEQYF
cdr3_nt: TGCAGTACCGGGACAGCAAACGAGCAGTACTTC
v_call: TRBV20-1
j_call: TRBJ2-7
d_call: TRBD1
clone_size: many

cdr3_aa: CASGGTLLEQYF
cdr3_nt: TGCGCCAGCGGGGGCACTCTGCTCGAGCAGTACTTC
v_call: TRBV10-2
j_call: TRBJ2-7
d_call: -
clone_size: -

cdr3_aa: CASRIRGAGTEAFF
cdr3_nt: TGTGCCAGCAGAATCAGGGGAGCAGGCACTGAAGCTTTCTTT
v_call: TRBV6-5
j_call: TRBJ1-1
d_call: -
clone_size: -

cdr3_aa: CASSRRGRPGNTIYF
cdr3_nt: TGTGCCAGCAGCCGTAGGGGGCGCCCCGGAAACACCATATATTTT
v_call: TRBV3-1/TRBV3-2
j_call: TRBJ1-3
d_call: TRBD1
clone_size: -

cdr3_aa: CASRSLDRLNTEAFF
cdr3_nt: TGTGCCAGCAGGTCCCTTGACAGATTGAACACTGAAGCTTTCTTT
v_call: TRBV6-5
j_call: TRBJ1-1
d_call: -
clone_size: -

cdr3_aa: CASSKKTSGGQETQYF
cdr3_nt: TGTGCCAGCAGCAAAAAGACTAGCGGGGGCCAAGAGACCCAGTACTTC
v_call: TRBV21-1
j_call: TRBJ2-5
d_call: -
clone_size: -

cdr3_aa: CASSVAGTRKDYGYTF
cdr3_nt: TGTGCCAGCAGCGTAGCCGGGACACGGAAAGACTATGGCTACACCTTC
v_call: TRBV5-4
j_call: TRBJ1-2
d_call: -
clone_size: -

cdr3_aa: CASSYLRTGINAEAFF
cdr3_nt: TGTGCCAGCAGTTACTTGAGGACAGGGATTAATGCTGAAGCTTTCTTT
v_call: TRBV6-2/TRBV6-3
j_call: TRBJ1-1
d_call: TRBD1
clone_size: once

cdr3_aa: CASSISRTGENSPLHF
cdr3_nt: TGTGCCAGCAGCATCTCTCGGACAGGGGAGAATTCACCCCTCCACTTT
v_call: TRBV11-2
j_call: TRBJ1-6
d_call: TRBD1
clone_size: -

cdr3_aa: CASSIQRTGQETQYF
cdr3_nt: TGTGCCAGCAGTATTCAAAGGACAGGGCAAGAGACCCAGTACTTC
v_call: TRBV5-4
j_call: TRBJ2-5
d_call: TRBD1
clone_size: -

cdr3_aa: CASSQDRGGSPLHF
cdr3_nt: TGTGCCAGCAGCCAAGACAGGGGTGGCTCACCCCTCCACTTT
v_call: TRBV3-1/TRBV3-2
j_call: TRBJ1-6
d_call: -
clone_size: -

cdr3_aa: CASSQDRGYGYTF
cdr3_nt: TGTGCCAGCAGCCAGGACAGGGGGTATGGCTACACCTTC
v_call: TRBV7-9
j_call: TRBJ1-2
d_call: TRBD1
clone_size: -

cdr3_aa: CASSQGGGTQPQHF
cdr3_nt: TGTGCCAGCAGCCAAGGAGGGGGTACTCAGCCCCAGCATTTT
v_call: TRBV3-1/TRBV3-2
j_call: TRBJ1-5
d_call: -
clone_size: few

cdr3_aa: CASRHITTNEKLFF
cdr3_nt: TGTGCCAGCAGACACATTACAACTAATGAAAAACTGTTTTTT
v_call: TRBV11-3
j_call: TRBJ1-4
d_call: -
clone_size: once

cdr3_aa: CATRPGTSGRESSTDTQYF
cdr3_nt: TGTGCCACCAGACCCGGGACTAGCGGGAGGGAGTCTAGCACAGATACGCAGTATTTT
v_call: TRBV24-1
j_call: TRBJ2-3
d_call: TRBD2
clone_size: once

cdr3_aa: CASTGTGGYDYSPLHF
cdr3_nt: TGTGCCAGCACTGGGACAGGGGGCTATGATTATTCACCCCTCCACTTT
v_call: TRBV2
j_call: TRBJ1-6
d_call: TRBD1
clone_size: -

cdr3_aa: CASSLGQANSPLHF
cdr3_nt: TGTGCCAGCAGTTTGGGACAGGCGAATTCACCCCTCCACTTT
v_call: TRBV6-5
j_call: TRBJ1-6
d_call: TRBD1
clone_size: few

cdr3_aa: CASSFDTNTEAFF
cdr3_nt: TGCGCCAGCAGCTTTGACACGAACACTGAAGCTTTCTTT
v_call: TRBV5-1
j_call: TRBJ1-1
d_call: -
clone_size: -

cdr3_aa: CASSLGLANYEQYF
cdr3_nt: TGTGCCAGCAGCCTGGGACTAGCGAACTACGAGCAGTACTTC
v_call: TRBV11-2
j_call: TRBJ2-7
d_call: TRBD2
clone_size: once

cdr3_aa: CASSSLTGTGYSNQPQHF
cdr3_nt: TGTGCCAGCAGTTCCCTCACCGGGACAGGGTATAGCAATCAGCCCCAGCATTTT
v_call: TRBV27
j_call: TRBJ1-5
d_call: TRBD1
clone_size: -

cdr3_aa: CATSKLLGGFYEQYF
cdr3_nt: TGTGCCACCAGCAAGCTCTTAGGAGGTTTCTACGAGCAGTACTTC
v_call: TRBV15
j_call: TRBJ2-7
d_call: -
clone_size: -

cdr3_aa: CAISESPGSYEQYF
cdr3_nt: TGTGCCATCAGTGAGTCGCCGGGTTCCTACGAGCAGTACTTC
v_call: TRBV10-3
j_call: TRBJ2-7
d_call: -
clone_size: -

cdr3_aa: CASSQDGQYTDTQYF
cdr3_nt: TGCGCCAGCAGCCAAGATGGGCAATACACAGATACGCAGTATTTT
v_call: TRBV4-1
j_call: TRBJ2-3
d_call: -
clone_size: -

cdr3_aa: CASSLRLDPKNIQYF
cdr3_nt: TGTGCCAGCAGCCTTCGACTAGACCCCAAAAACATTCAGTACTTC
v_call: TRBV5-4
j_call: TRBJ2-4
d_call: -
clone_size: -

cdr3_aa: CASSYKGGNYGYTF
cdr3_nt: TGTGCCAGCAGTTATAAAGGAGGGAACTATGGCTACACCTTC
v_call: TRBV28
j_call: TRBJ1-2
d_call: -
clone_size: -

cdr3_aa: CASSVGQTAGNTIYF
cdr3_nt: TGTGCCAGCAGTGTGGGACAGACTGCTGGAAACACCATATATTTT
v_call: TRBV28
j_call: TRBJ1-3
d_call: TRBD1
clone_size: -

cdr3_aa: CASSMNSGEGVEQYF
cdr3_nt: TGTGCCAGTAGTATGAATTCCGGGGAGGGCGTCGAGCAGTACTTC
v_call: TRBV19
j_call: TRBJ2-7
d_call: TRBD2
clone_size: -

cdr3_aa: CASGLAPKLAGGISYNEQFF
cdr3_nt: TGTGCTAGTGGTTTGGCCCCCAAACTAGCGGGGGGGATATCCTACAATGAGCAGTTCTTC
v_call: TRBV12-5
j_call: TRBJ2-1
d_call: TRBD2
clone_size: -

cdr3_aa: CASSSDRDNYGYTF
cdr3_nt: TGTGCCAGCAGCTCGGACAGGGACAACTATGGCTACACCTTC
v_call: TRBV7-9
j_call: TRBJ1-2
d_call: TRBD1
clone_size: -

cdr3_aa: CATLFAGYEQYF
cdr3_nt: TGTGCCACCCTTTTCGCGGGCTACGAGCAGTACTTC
v_call: TRBV19
j_call: TRBJ2-7
d_call: -
clone_size: -

cdr3_aa: CASSLEAGSYGYTF
cdr3_nt: TGCGCCAGCAGCTTGGAGGCGGGGAGCTATGGCTACACCTTC
v_call: TRBV5-1
j_call: TRBJ1-2
d_call: -
clone_size: -

cdr3_aa: CASSQSQGPSGYTF
cdr3_nt: TGCGCCAGCAGTCAATCTCAGGGGCCCTCTGGCTACACCTTC
v_call: TRBV23-1
j_call: TRBJ1-2
d_call: -
clone_size: -

cdr3_aa: CSASDRDNYEKLFF
cdr3_nt: TGCAGTGCTAGTGACCGGGACAACTATGAAAAACTGTTTTTT
v_call: TRBV20-1
j_call: TRBJ1-4
d_call: -
clone_size: -

cdr3_aa: CSASDLGRQETQYF
cdr3_nt: TGCAGTGCTAGTGATCTGGGGAGGCAAGAGACCCAGTACTTC
v_call: TRBV20-1
j_call: TRBJ2-5
d_call: -
clone_size: -

cdr3_aa: CASSFPGAYEQYF
cdr3_nt: TGTGCCAGCAGTTTCCCAGGGGCCTACGAGCAGTACTTC
v_call: TRBV27
j_call: TRBJ2-7
d_call: -
clone_size: few

cdr3_aa: CASSSNQETQYF
cdr3_nt: TGCGCCAGCAGCTCAAACCAAGAGACCCAGTACTTC
v_call: TRBV5-1
j_call: TRBJ2-5
d_call: -
clone_size: -

cdr3_aa: CASSAGQGGEKLFF
cdr3_nt: TGTGCCAGCAGCGCGGGACAGGGAGGCGAAAAACTGTTTTTT
v_call: TRBV6-4
j_call: TRBJ1-4
d_call: TRBD1
clone_size: -

cdr3_aa: CASSLSSGGNTGELFF
cdr3_nt: TGCGCCAGCAGCTTGTCTAGCGGGGGGAACACCGGGGAGCTGTTTTTT
v_call: TRBV5-1
j_call: TRBJ2-2
d_call: TRBD2
clone_size: once

cdr3_aa: CASTNRVGETQYF
cdr3_nt: TGTGCCAGCACTAACAGGGTGGGAGAGACCCAGTACTTC
v_call: TRBV12-3/TRBV12-4
j_call: TRBJ2-5
d_call: -
clone_size: -

cdr3_aa: CASRPYGTGVYEQYF
cdr3_nt: TGTGCCAGCAGGCCCTATGGGACAGGGGTCTACGAGCAGTACTTC
v_call: TRBV11-2
j_call: TRBJ2-7
d_call: TRBD1
clone_size: -

cdr3_aa: CASSEVGEGYTF
cdr3_nt: TGTGCCAGCAGTGAAGTCGGGGAAGGCTACACCTTC
v_call: TRBV25-1
j_call: TRBJ1-2
d_call: -
clone_size: -

cdr3_aa: CASSRTVPGANVLTF
cdr3_nt: TGTGCCAGCAGTAGAACTGTCCCTGGGGCCAACGTCCTGACTTTC
v_call: TRBV6-5
j_call: TRBJ2-6
d_call: -
clone_size: -

cdr3_aa: CASGVRDTQYF
cdr3_nt: TGTGCCAGCGGAGTGAGAGATACGCAGTATTTT
v_call: TRBV3-1/TRBV3-2
j_call: TRBJ2-3
d_call: -
clone_size: -

cdr3_aa: CASSLDQGSGAPLHF
cdr3_nt: TGTGCCAGCAGCTTGGACCAGGGGTCAGGTGCACCCCTCCACTTT
v_call: TRBV5-4
j_call: TRBJ1-6
d_call: -
clone_size: -

cdr3_aa: CASSLSQGNGELFF
cdr3_nt: TGTGCCAGCAGCTTATCACAGGGTAATGGGGAGCTGTTTTTT
v_call: TRBV7-2
j_call: TRBJ2-2
d_call: -
clone_size: -

cdr3_aa: CSAKGAEQFF
cdr3_nt: TGCAGTGCTAAAGGGGCTGAGCAGTTCTTC
v_call: TRBV20-1
j_call: TRBJ2-1
d_call: -
clone_size: -

cdr3_aa: CASSDRVNQPQHF
cdr3_nt: TGTGCCAGCAGTGACAGGGTGAATCAGCCCCAGCATTTT
v_call: TRBV2
j_call: TRBJ1-5
d_call: -
clone_size: -

cdr3_aa: CASSWGTSGRGVQFF
cdr3_nt: TGCGCCAGCAGCTGGGGGACTAGCGGGAGGGGTGTGCAGTTCTTC
v_call: TRBV5-1
j_call: TRBJ2-1
d_call: TRBD2
clone_size: -